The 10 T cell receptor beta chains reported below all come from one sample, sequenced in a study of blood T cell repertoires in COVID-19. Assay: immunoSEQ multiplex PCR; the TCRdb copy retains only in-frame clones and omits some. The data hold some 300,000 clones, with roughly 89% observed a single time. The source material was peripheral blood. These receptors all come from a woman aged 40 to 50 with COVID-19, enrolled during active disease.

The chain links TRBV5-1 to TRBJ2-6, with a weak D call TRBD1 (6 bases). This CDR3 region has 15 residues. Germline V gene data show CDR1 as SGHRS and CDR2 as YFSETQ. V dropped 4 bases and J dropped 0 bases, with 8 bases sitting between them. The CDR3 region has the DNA TGCGCCAGCAGCAAAGGGGGCTCTGGGGCCAACGTCCTGACTTTC. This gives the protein CASSKGGSGANVLTF.

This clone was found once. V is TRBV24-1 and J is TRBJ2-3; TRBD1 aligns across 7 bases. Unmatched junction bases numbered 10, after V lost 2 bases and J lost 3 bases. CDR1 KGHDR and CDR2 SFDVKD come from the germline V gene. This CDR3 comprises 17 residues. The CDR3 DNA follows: TGTGCCACCAGTGATTCCTACAGGGGAATGGGAACAGATACGCAGTATTTT. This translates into CATSDSYRGMGTDTQYF.

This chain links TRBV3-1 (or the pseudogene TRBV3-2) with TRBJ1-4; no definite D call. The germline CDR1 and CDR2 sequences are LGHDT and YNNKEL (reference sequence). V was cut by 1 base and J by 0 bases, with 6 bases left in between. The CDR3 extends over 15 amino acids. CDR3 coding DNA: TGTGCCAGCAGCCAAGCGAGCACAACTAATGAAAAACTGTTTTTT. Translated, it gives CASSQASTTNEKLFF.

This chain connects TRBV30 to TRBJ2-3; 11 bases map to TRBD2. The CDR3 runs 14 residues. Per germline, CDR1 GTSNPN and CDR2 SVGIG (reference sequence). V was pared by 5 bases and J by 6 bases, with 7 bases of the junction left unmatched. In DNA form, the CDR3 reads TGTGCCTGGGAACTAGCGGGGGCCGGGGATACGCAGTATTTT. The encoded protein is CAWELAGAGDTQYF.

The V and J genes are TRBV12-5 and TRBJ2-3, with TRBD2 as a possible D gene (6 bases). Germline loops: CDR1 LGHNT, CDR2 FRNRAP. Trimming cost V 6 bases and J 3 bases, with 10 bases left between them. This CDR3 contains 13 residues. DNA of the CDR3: TGTGCTAGTGGCTACGGAGGGACAGATACGCAGTATTTT. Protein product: CASGYGGTDTQYF.

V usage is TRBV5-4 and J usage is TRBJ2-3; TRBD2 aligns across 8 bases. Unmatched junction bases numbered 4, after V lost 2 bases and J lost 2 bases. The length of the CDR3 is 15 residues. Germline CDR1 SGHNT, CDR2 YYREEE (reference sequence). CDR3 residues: CASSFGSGNTDTQYF. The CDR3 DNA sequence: TGTGCCAGCAGCTTTGGTAGCGGGAACACAGATACGCAGTATTTT.

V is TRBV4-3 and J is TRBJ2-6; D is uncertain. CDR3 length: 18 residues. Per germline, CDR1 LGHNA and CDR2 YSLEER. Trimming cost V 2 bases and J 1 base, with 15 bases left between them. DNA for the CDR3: TGCGCCAGCAGCCAACACGCAGGTACCCAATCTGGGGCCAACGTCCTGACTTTC. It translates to CASSQHAGTQSGANVLTF.

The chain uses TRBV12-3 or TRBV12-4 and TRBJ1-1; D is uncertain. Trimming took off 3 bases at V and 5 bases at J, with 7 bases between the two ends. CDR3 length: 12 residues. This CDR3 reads CASSFGITEAFF. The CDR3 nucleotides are TGTGCCAGCAGTTTCGGGATTACTGAAGCTTTCTTT.

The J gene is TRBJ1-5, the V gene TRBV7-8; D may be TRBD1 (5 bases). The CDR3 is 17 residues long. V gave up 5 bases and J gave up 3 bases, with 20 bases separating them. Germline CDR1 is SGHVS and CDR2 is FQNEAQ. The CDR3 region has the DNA TGTGCCAGCAGCCTCGGAGGGCTTGGAGGGGCCAATCAGCCCCAGCATTTT. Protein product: CASSLGGLGGANQPQHF.

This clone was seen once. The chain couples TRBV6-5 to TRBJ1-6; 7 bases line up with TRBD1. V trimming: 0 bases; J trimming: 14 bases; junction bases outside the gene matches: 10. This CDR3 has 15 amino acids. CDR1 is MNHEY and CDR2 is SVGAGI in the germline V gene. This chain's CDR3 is CASSYSKNPGGTLHF. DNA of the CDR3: TGTGCCAGCAGTTACTCGAAAAACCCAGGGGGGACCCTCCACTTT.